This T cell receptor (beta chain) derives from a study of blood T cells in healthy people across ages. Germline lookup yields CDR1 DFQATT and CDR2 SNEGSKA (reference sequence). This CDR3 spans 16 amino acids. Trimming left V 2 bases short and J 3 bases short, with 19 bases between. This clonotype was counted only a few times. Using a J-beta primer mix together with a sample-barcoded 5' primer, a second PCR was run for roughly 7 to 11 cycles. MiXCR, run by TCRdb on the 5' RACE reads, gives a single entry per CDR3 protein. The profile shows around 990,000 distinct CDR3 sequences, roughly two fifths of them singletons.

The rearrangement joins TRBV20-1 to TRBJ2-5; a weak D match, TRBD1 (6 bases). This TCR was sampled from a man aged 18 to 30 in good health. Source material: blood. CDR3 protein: CSARYNQGMGEETQYF. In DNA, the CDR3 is TGCAGTGCTAGATATAACCAGGGGATGGGGGAAGAGACCCAGTACTTC.